The 4 T cell receptor beta chains listed next were all sequenced from one sample in a study of CD8 T cells in Susac syndrome. Random hexamers primed reverse transcription of about 0.5 to 1 ug RNA. TCRdb reanalysed the immunoSEQ multiplex PCR reads using MiXCR and keeps one entry per CDR3 protein. The sample gives 65,000 to 80,000 distinct CDR3 sequences, around nine tenths of which show up once; 0.5% is in the top ten. Sample: CD8+ T cells from PBMCs. The receptors were sampled from a human donor with multiple sclerosis.

This clonotype was counted only a few times. The V gene is TRBV28, the J gene TRBJ2-1; no firm D call. CDR1 and CDR2 (germline): MDHEN, SYDVKM. V shed 4 bases and J shed 0 bases, with 7 bases lying between them. This CDR3 spans 14 amino acids. The CDR3 loop is CASSYSDSYNEQFF. CDR3 in DNA: TGTGCCAGCAGTTACAGTGACTCCTACAATGAGCAGTTCTTC.

The chain links TRBV20-1 to TRBJ2-1; TRBD2 aligns across 14 bases. This CDR3 has 18 amino acids. J was trimmed by 1 base and V by 0 bases; bases with no gene match: 5. Germline-derived CDR1 and CDR2 are DFQATT and SNEGSKA (reference sequence). The CDR3 region is CSARDVRTSGGSYNEQFF. The CDR3 DNA sequence: TGCAGTGCTAGAGATGTGCGGACTAGCGGGGGGTCCTACAATGAGCAGTTCTTC.

The V and J genes are TRBV12-5 and TRBJ2-1; 8 bases are shared with TRBD2. Germline V gene data show CDR1 as LGHNT and CDR2 as FRNRAP. The CDR3 sequence is 14 residues long. V shed 3 bases and J 9 bases; nucleotides not matched to a gene: 7. This CDR3 is CASGFDSGTSEQFF. The CDR3 region has the DNA TGTGCTAGTGGTTTTGATAGCGGGACAAGTGAGCAGTTCTTC.

The genes are TRBV24-1 and TRBJ1-3; D may be TRBD1 (5 bases). The germline CDR1 and CDR2 sequences are KGHDR and SFDVKD. CDR3 length: 11 residues. V lost 12 bases and J 4 bases, leaving 9 bases between the germline ends. CDR3 sequence: CAGGRGNTIYF. The CDR3 nucleotides read TGTGCCGGGGGACGAGGAAACACCATATATTTT.